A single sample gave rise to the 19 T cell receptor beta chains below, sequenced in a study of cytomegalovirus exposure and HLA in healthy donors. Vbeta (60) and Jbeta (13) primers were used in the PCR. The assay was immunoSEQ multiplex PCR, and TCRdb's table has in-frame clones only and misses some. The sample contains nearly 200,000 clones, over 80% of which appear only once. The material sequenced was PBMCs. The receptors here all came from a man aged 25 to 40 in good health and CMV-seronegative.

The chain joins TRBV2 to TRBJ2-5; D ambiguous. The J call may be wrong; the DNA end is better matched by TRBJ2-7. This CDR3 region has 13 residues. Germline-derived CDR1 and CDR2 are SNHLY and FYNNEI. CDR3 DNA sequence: TGTGCCAGCAGTGACCCGAATAGCTACGAGCAGTACTTC. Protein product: CASSDPNSYEQYF.

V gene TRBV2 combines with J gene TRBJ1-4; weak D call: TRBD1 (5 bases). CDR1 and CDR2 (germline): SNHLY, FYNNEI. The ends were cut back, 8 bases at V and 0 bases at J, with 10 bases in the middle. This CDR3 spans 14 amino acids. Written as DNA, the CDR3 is TGTGCCAGCGAGGAGACAGCAACTAATGAAAAACTGTTTTTT. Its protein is CASEETATNEKLFF.

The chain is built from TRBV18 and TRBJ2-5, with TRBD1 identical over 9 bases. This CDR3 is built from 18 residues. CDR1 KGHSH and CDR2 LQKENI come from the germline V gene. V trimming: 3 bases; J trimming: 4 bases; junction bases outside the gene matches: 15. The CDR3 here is CASSPLTLQGAMGETQYF. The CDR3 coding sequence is TGTGCCAGCTCACCCCTCACCCTACAGGGGGCGATGGGAGAGACCCAGTACTTC.

CDR3 bases: TGTGCCAGCCGAACGGGGGACAGGGCCTACAATGAGCAGTTCTTC. Protein: CASRTGDRAYNEQFF. The gene calls are TRBV27 and TRBJ2-1; 9 nucleotides line up with TRBD1. Germline V lookup: CDR1 MNHEY, CDR2 SMNVEV (reference sequence). There are 15 residues in the CDR3. V lost 8 bases, J lost 2 bases, and 7 bases stayed unmatched.

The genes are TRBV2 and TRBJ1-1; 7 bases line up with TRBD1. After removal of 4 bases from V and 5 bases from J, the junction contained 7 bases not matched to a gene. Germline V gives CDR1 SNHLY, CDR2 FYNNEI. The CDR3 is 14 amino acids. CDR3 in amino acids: CASSGQGWSTEAFF. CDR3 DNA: TGTGCCAGCAGTGGACAGGGATGGAGTACTGAAGCTTTCTTT.

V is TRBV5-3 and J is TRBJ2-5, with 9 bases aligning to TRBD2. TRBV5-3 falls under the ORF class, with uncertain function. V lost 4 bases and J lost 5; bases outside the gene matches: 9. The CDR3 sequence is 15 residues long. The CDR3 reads CARSISGGHGETQYF. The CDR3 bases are TGTGCCAGAAGCATAAGCGGGGGGCACGGGGAGACCCAGTACTTC.

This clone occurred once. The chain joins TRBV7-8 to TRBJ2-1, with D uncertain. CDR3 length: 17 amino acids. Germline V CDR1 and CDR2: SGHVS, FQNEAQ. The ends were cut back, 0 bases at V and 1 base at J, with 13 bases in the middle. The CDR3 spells CASSLADGVGSYNEQFF. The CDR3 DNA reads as TGTGCCAGCAGCTTAGCTGACGGAGTAGGTTCCTACAATGAGCAGTTCTTC.

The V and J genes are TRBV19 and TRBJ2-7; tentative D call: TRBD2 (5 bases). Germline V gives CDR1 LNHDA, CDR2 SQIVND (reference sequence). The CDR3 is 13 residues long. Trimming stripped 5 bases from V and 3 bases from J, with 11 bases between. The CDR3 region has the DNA TGTGCCAGTAGTGAACTTCGGGGCTACGAGCAGTACTTC. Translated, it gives CASSELRGYEQYF.

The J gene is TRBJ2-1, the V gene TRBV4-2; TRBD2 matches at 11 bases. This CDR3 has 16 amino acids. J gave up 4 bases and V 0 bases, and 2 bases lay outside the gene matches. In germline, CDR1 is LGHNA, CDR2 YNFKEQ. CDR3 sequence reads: CASSQDGTSGYNEQFF. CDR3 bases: TGTGCCAGCAGCCAAGACGGGACTAGCGGTTACAATGAGCAGTTCTTC.

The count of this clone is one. The CDR3 DNA reads TGTGCCAGCAGTGAGCAGGTCGGTTCTGGGGCCAACGTCCTGACTTTC. Translating gives CASSEQVGSGANVLTF. The V gene is TRBV2, the J gene TRBJ2-6, with unresolved D. This CDR3 has 16 amino acids. The V gene lost 3 bases and the J gene lost 1 base, with 10 bases spanning the gap. Germline V gene sequence: CDR1 SNHLY, CDR2 FYNNEI.

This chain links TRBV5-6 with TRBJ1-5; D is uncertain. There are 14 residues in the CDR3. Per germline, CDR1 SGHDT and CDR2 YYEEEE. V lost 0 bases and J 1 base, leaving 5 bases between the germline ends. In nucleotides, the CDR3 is TGTGCCAGCAGCTTGGCCGGGAGCAATCAGCCCCAGCATTTT. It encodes CASSLAGSNQPQHF.

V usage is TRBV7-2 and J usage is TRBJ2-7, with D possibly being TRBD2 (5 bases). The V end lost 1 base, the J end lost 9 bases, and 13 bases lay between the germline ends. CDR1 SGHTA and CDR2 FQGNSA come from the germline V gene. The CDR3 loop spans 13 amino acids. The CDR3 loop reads CASSLGLGDPQYF. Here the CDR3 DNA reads TGTGCCAGCAGCTTAGGTCTGGGAGATCCGCAGTACTTC.

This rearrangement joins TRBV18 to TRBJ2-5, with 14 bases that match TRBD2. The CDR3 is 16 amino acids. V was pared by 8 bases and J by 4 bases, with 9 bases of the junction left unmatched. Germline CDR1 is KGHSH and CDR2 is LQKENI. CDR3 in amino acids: CASLIPGLAGVETQYF. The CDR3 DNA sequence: TGTGCCAGCCTAATACCGGGACTAGCGGGAGTAGAGACCCAGTACTTC. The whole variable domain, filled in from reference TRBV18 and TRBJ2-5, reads NAGVMQNPRHLVRRRGQEARLRCSPMKGHSHVYWYRQLPEEGLKFMVYLQKENIIDESGMPKERFSAEFPKEGPSILRIQQVVRGDSAAYFCASLIPGLAGVETQYFGPGTRLLVL.

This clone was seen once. The chain's CDR3 is CASCVGAVSGELFF. For the CDR3, the DNA is TGTGCCAGCTGTGTAGGGGCAGTTTCCGGGGAGCTGTTTTTT. V gene TRBV9 combines with J gene TRBJ2-2; D is perhaps TRBD1 (5 bases). Between the trimmed V and J ends, which lost 7 bases and 6 bases, there was a span of 16 bases. Germline V gene sequence: CDR1 SGDLS, CDR2 YYNGEE. The length of the CDR3 is 14 residues. Variable domain in full (rest from reference TRBV9 and TRBJ2-2): DSGVTQTPKHLITATGQRVTLRCSPRSGDLSVYWYQQSLDQGLQFLIQYYNGEERAKGNILERFSAQQFPDLHSELNLSSLELGDSALYFCASCVGAVSGELFFGEGSRLTVL.

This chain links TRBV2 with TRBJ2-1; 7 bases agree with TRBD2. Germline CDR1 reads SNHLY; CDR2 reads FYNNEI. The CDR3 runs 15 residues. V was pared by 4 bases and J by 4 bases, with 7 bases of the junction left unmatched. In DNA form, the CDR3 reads TGTGCCAGCAGTGTTGACATGGGGGGGTACAATGAGCAGTTCTTC. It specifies CASSVDMGGYNEQFF.

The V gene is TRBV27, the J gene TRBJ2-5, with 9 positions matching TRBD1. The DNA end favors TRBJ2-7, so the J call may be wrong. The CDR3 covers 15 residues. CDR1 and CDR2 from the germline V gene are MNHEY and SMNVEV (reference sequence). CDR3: CASSFSGTGFYEQYF. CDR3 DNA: TGTGCCAGCAGTTTTTCCGGGACAGGGTTTTACGAGCAGTACTTC.

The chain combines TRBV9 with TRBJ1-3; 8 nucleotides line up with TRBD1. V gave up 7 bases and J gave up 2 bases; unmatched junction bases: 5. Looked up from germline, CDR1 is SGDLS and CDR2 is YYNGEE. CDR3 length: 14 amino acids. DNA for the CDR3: TGTGCCAGCCGCGGGACAGGCCCTGGAAACACCATATATTTT. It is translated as CASRGTGPGNTIYF. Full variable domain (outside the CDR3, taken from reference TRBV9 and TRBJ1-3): DSGVTQTPKHLITATGQRVTLRCSPRSGDLSVYWYQQSLDQGLQFLIQYYNGEERAKGNILERFSAQQFPDLHSELNLSSLELGDSALYFCASRGTGPGNTIYFGEGSWLTVV.

The CDR3 region has the DNA TGTGCCAGCAGTTACGGAAGACAGGGCACTGAAGCTTTCTTT. Its translation is CASSYGRQGTEAFF. This chain connects TRBV6-5 to TRBJ1-1; 7 bases are shared with TRBD1. The CDR3 has 14 amino acids. The V gene's germline CDR1 is MNHEY and CDR2 SVGAGI. The J segment lost 4 bases and the V segment lost 2 bases, leaving 4 bases of the junction unmatched.

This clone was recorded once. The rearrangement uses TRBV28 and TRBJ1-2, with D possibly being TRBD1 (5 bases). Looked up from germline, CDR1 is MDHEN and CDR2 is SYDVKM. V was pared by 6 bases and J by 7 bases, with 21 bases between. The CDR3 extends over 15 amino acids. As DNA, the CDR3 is TGTGCCAGCAGCCCATATCGGGGGACCATCAGTGGCTACACCTTC. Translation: CASSPYRGTISGYTF.